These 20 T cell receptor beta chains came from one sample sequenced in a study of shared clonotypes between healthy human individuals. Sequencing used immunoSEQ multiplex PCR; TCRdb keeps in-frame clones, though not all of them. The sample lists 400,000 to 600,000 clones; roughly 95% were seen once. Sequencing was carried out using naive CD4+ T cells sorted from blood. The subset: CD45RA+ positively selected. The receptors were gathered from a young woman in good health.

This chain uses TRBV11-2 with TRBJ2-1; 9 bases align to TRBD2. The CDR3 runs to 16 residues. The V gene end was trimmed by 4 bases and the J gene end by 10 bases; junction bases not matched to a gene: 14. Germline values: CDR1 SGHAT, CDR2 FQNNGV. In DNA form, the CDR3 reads TGTGCCAGCAGCTCATACGCAGGGCGGGAGGGCCGGGAGCAGTTCTTC. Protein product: CASSSYAGREGREQFF.

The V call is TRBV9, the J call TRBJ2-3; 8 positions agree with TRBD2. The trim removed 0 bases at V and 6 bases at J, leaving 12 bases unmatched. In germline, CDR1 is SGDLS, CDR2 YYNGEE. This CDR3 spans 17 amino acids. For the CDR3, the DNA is TGTGCCAGCAGCGTAGGGCTTGGAACGGGAGGGTCGGATACGCAGTATTTT. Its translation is CASSVGLGTGGSDTQYF.

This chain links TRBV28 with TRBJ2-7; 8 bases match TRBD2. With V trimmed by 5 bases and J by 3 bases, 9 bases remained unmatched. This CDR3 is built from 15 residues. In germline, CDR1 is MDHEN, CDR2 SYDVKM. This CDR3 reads CASSPSGTRLYEQYF. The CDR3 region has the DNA TGTGCCAGCAGTCCCTCGGGGACTAGGCTCTACGAGCAGTACTTC. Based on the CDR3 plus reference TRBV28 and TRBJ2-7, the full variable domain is DVKVTQSSRYLVKRTGEKVFLECVQDMDHENMFWYRQDPGLGLRLIYFSYDVKMKEKGDIPEGYSVSREKKERFSLILESASTNQTSMYLCASSPSGTRLYEQYFGPGTRLTVT.

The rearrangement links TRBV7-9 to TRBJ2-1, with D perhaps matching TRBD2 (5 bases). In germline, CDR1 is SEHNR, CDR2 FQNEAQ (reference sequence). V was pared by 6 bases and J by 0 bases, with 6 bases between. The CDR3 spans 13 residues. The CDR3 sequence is CASRGSSYNEQFF. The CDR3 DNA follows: TGTGCCAGCAGGGGGAGCTCCTACAATGAGCAGTTCTTC. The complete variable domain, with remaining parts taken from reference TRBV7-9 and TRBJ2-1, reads DTGVSQNPRHKITKRGQNVTFRCDPISEHNRLYWYRQTLGQGPEFLTYFQNEAQLEKSRLLSDRFSAERPKGSFSTLEIQRTEQGDSAMYLCASRGSSYNEQFFGPGTRLTVL.

In DNA, the CDR3 is TGTGCCAGCAGCCGGACAGTAACCTCCTCTGGGGCCAACGTCCTGACTTTC. Translating gives CASSRTVTSSGANVLTF. The genes are TRBV5-6 and TRBJ2-6; the D gene is possibly TRBD1 (6 bases). Germline values: CDR1 SGHDT, CDR2 YYEEEE. The V and J ends lost 4 bases and 0 bases respectively, with 14 bases between them. The CDR3 totals 17 residues.

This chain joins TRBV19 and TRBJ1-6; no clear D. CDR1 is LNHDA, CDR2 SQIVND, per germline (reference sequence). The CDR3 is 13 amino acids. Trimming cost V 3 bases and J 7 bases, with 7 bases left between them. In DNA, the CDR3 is TGTGCCAGTAGTATTCAGACCAATTCACCCCTCCACTTT. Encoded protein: CASSIQTNSPLHF.

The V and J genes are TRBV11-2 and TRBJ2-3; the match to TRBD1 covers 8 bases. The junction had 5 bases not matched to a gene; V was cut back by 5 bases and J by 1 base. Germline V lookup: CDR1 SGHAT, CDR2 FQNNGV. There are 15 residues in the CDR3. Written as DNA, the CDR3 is TGTGCCAGCAGCAACGACAGGGGTGGCACAGATACGCAGTATTTT. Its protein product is CASSNDRGGTDTQYF.

The CDR3 bases are TGCGCCAGCAGCCAAGAGGCTGATCGAGGTAACGATGAAAAACTGTTTTTT. Its translation: CASSQEADRGNDEKLFF. The chain uses TRBV4-1 and TRBJ1-4; the D is unclear. The germline V gene has CDR1 MGHRA and CDR2 YSYEKL. Trimming removed 0 bases from V and 6 bases from J, with 17 bases in between. CDR3 length: 17 amino acids.

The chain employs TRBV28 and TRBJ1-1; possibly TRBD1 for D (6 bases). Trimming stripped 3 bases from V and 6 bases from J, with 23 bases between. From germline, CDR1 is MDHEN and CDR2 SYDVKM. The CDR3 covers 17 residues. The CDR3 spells CASSFLQLRDTASEAFF. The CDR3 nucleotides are TGTGCCAGCAGTTTTCTTCAGCTCCGGGACACCGCTTCTGAAGCTTTCTTT.

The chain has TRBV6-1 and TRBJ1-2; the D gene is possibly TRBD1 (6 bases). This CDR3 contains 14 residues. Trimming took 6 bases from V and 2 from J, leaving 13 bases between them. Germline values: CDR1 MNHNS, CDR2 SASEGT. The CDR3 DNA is TGTGCCAGCAGGACCGGACAGTCAAACTATGGCTACACCTTC. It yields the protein CASRTGQSNYGYTF.

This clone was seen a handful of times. CDR3 in amino acids: CASMRYTEAFF. The CDR3 region has the DNA TGTGCCAGCATGAGGTACACTGAAGCTTTCTTT. The J gene is TRBJ1-1, the V gene TRBV2, with D uncertain. This CDR3 region has 11 residues. CDR1 is SNHLY, CDR2 FYNNEI, per germline. Trimming cost V 7 bases and J 3 bases, with 6 bases left between them.

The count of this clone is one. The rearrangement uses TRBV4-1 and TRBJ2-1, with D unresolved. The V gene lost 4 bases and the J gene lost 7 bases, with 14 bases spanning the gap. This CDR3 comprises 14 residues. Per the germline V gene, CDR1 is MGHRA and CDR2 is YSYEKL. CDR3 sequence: CASSPPGSGNEQFF. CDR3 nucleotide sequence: TGCGCCAGCAGCCCGCCCGGGTCCGGGAATGAGCAGTTCTTC.

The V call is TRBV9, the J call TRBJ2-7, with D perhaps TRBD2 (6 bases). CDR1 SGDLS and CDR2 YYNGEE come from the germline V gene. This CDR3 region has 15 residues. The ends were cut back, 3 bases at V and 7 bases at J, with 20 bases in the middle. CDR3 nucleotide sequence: TGTGCCAGCAGCGGACTCGCGGGACTGCCGGATGAGCAGTACTTC. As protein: CASSGLAGLPDEQYF.

CDR3 loop: CASSRDSPYEQYF. CDR3 nucleotide sequence: TGTGCCAGCAGCCGGGACAGCCCCTACGAGCAGTACTTC. The chain joins TRBV5-5 to TRBJ2-7; 7 nucleotides line up with TRBD1. V was pared by 4 bases and J by 2 bases, with 3 bases of the junction left unmatched. This CDR3 region has 13 residues. Germline lookup yields CDR1 SGHKS and CDR2 YYEKEE (reference sequence).

The CDR3 nucleotides are TGCAGCGCTAGGATGGGCCGTGGGGACAATGAGCAGTTCTTC. Its translation: CSARMGRGDNEQFF. This chain links TRBV29-1 with TRBJ2-1; D gene uncertain. V gave up 7 bases and J gave up 5 bases, with 18 bases separating them. Germline lookup yields CDR1 SQVTM and CDR2 ANQGSEA. The CDR3 extends over 14 amino acids.

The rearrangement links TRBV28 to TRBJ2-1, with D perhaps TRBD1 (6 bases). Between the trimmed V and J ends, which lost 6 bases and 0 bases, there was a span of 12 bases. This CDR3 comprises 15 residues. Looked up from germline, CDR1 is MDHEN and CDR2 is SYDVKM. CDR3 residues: CASSLTGSSYNEQFF. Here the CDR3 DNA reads TGTGCCAGCAGCCTGACAGGAAGCTCCTACAATGAGCAGTTCTTC.

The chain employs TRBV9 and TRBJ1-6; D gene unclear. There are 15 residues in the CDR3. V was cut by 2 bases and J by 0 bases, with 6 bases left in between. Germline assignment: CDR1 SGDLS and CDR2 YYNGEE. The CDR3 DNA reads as TGTGCCAGCAGCGTGGAGAGCTCCTATAATTCACCCCTCCACTTT. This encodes CASSVESSYNSPLHF.

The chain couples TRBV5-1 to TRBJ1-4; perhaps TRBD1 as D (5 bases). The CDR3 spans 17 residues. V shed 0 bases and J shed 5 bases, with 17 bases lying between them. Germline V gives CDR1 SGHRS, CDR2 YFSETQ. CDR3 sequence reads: CASSLESPGRENEKLFF. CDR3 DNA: TGCGCCAGCAGCTTGGAGTCCCCAGGGCGAGAAAATGAAAAACTGTTTTTT.

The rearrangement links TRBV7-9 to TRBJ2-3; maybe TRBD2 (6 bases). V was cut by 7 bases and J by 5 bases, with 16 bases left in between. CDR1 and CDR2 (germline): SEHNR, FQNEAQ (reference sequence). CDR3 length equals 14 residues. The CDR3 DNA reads TGTGCCAGCATTTACGGGGGAAGCGGAGATACGCAGTATTTT. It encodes CASIYGGSGDTQYF.

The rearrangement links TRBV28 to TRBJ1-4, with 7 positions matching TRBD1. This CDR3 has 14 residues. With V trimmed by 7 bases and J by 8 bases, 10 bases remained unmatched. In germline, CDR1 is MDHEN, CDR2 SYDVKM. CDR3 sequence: CASKTGRFSEKLFF. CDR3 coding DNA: TGTGCCAGCAAGACAGGGAGGTTTTCGGAAAAACTGTTTTTT.